Described below is a single T cell receptor beta chain sequence and its context. The data were taken from a study of shared clonotypes between healthy human individuals. Libraries were prepared by immunoSEQ multiplex PCR; TCRdb keeps only in-frame clonotypes and omits some of them. Of about 480,000 clones in the sample, approximately 79% were seen once. V was pared by 0 bases and J by 6 bases, with 11 bases of the junction left unmatched. This CDR3 has 17 residues. Per germline, CDR1 SGHTA and CDR2 FQGNSA. This receptor was taken from a woman between 35 and 50 years old in good health. Some clones in this sample may be carry-over from other donors' samples. The sequencing sample was made of PBMCs. The rearrangement links TRBV7-2 to TRBJ1-1, with 9 bases aligning to TRBD1. CDR3 coding DNA: TGTGCCAGCAGCTTAGCCCCAGGGGGACAGGGCATCGCTGAAGCTTTCTTT. Protein: CASSLAPGGQGIAEAFF.